This T cell receptor (beta chain) was recovered during a study of blood T cell repertoires in COVID-19. As handled by the study authors: From reference gene primer amplification, estimates of nucleated cell counts were derived. Some clones are missing from TCRdb's copy, which holds only in-frame ones; the method was immunoSEQ multiplex PCR. D and trimming come from the DNA, and the V and J calls and clone size come from that table. The sample consists of about 150,000 clones, roughly 90% of them appearing once. The germline V gene encodes CDR1 MGHRA and CDR2 YSYEKL. V was shortened by 4 bases and J by 4 bases, with 11 bases between the two germline ends. The CDR3 extends over 14 amino acids.

Sequencing was performed on peripheral blood. This TCR came from a woman aged 60 to 75 with active or convalescent COVID-19. The chain links TRBV4-1 to TRBJ1-5; D possibly corresponds to TRBD1 (5 bases). CDR3 bases: TGCGCCAGCAGCCCACAGGAATTAAATCAGCCCCAGCATTTT. This gives the protein CASSPQELNQPQHF.